Following are 17 T cell receptor beta chains from one sample sequenced in a study of PD-L1 blockade in urothelial cancer. Stated time point: pretreatment peripheral blood. Here immunoSEQ multiplex PCR was the method, and the copy in TCRdb shows in-frame clones only, minus some. The data contain fewer than 80,000 clones, about 86% of them singletons. The specimen was PBMCs, collected around atezolizumab (anti-PD-L1) treatment. All receptors come from a man between 65 and 85 years old with urothelial cancer.

The chain links TRBV28 to TRBJ2-1, with 12 bases identical to TRBD2. Germline V CDR1 and CDR2: MDHEN, SYDVKM. The V segment lost 6 bases and the J segment 4 bases; nucleotides outside the gene matches: 7. The CDR3 is 16 residues long. The CDR3 loop reads CASSYWTSGAYNEQFF. The CDR3 region has the DNA TGTGCCAGCAGCTATTGGACTAGCGGGGCTTACAATGAGCAGTTCTTC.

J is TRBJ2-7 and V is TRBV5-1, with a tentative D call TRBD1 (6 bases). The germline V gene encodes CDR1 SGHRS and CDR2 YFSETQ. V dropped 0 bases and J dropped 3 bases, with 10 bases sitting between them. The CDR3 has 14 amino acids. Here the CDR3 reads CASSLAQGRYEQYF. The DNA of the CDR3 is TGCGCCAGCAGCTTGGCCCAGGGGCGCTACGAGCAGTACTTC.

The sample holds a few counts of this clone. V usage is TRBV19 and J usage is TRBJ2-7, with TRBD2 identical over 10 bases. The CDR3 has 12 amino acids. V was pared by 9 bases and J by 6 bases, with 5 bases of the junction left unmatched. In germline, CDR1 is LNHDA, CDR2 SQIVND (reference sequence). The CDR3 reads CARLAGKVEQYF. The CDR3 DNA reads TGTGCCAGACTAGCGGGAAAGGTCGAGCAGTACTTC.

A few counts support this clone. The chain combines TRBV11-2 with TRBJ2-3, with TRBD2 identical over 9 bases. Germline trimming cut 2 bases from V and 7 bases from J; bases unmatched to any gene: 7. This CDR3 has 15 residues. Germline loops: CDR1 SGHAT, CDR2 FQNNGV. CDR3 sequence: CASSLKSGRPHTQYF. The CDR3 nucleotides read TGTGCCAGCAGCTTAAAAAGCGGGAGGCCCCATACGCAGTATTTT.

V and J are TRBV5-5 and TRBJ1-2; 7 positions match TRBD1. Germline CDR1 SGHKS, CDR2 YYEKEE (reference sequence). There are 13 residues in the CDR3. V trimming: 2 bases; J trimming: 7 bases; junction bases outside the gene matches: 5. CDR3 protein: CASSFTGAIGYTF. The CDR3 DNA reads as TGTGCCAGCAGCTTCACAGGGGCTATTGGCTACACCTTC.

V usage is TRBV27 and J usage is TRBJ1-2; 11 bases align to TRBD1. From germline, CDR1 is MNHEY and CDR2 SMNVEV (reference sequence). The CDR3 extends over 15 amino acids. Germline trimming cut 4 bases from V and 4 bases from J; bases unmatched to any gene: 5. CDR3 region: CASSSGQGAPYGYTF. The CDR3 region has the DNA TGTGCCAGCAGTTCTGGACAGGGGGCCCCCTATGGCTACACCTTC.

The chain is built from TRBV5-1 and TRBJ2-7, with TRBD1 identical over 8 bases. The CDR3 consists of 15 residues. Germline CDR1 is SGHRS and CDR2 is YFSETQ. Unmatched junction bases numbered 10, after V lost 4 bases and J lost 4 bases. This CDR3 reads CASSVGQGTIYEQYF. The DNA for the CDR3 is TGCGCCAGCAGCGTAGGACAGGGAACGATTTACGAGCAGTACTTC.

J is TRBJ2-5 and V is TRBV15, with 7 bases aligning to TRBD2. The CDR3 length is 16 residues. The germline V gene has CDR1 LNHNV and CDR2 YYDKDF (reference sequence). V lost 1 base to trimming and J lost 5 bases; unmatched junction nucleotides: 10. The CDR3 loop is CATSRVVGSGQETQYF. CDR3 sequence (DNA): TGTGCCACCAGCAGAGTTGTGGGTAGCGGGCAGGAGACCCAGTACTTC.

The table lists this clone with a few counts. The chain joins TRBV30 to TRBJ2-7; the D gene is possibly TRBD1 (6 bases). The CDR3 spans 11 residues. V was cut by 3 bases and J by 4 bases, with 7 bases left in between. From germline, CDR1 is GTSNPN and CDR2 SVGIG (reference sequence). This CDR3 is CAWRTGYEQYF. The DNA of the CDR3 is TGTGCCTGGAGGACAGGTTACGAGCAGTACTTC. Complete variable domain (other parts from reference TRBV30 and TRBJ2-7): SQTIHQWPATLVQPVGSPLSLECTVEGTSNPNLYWYRQAAGRGLQLLFYSVGIGQISSEVPQNLSASRPQDRQFILSSKKLLLSDSGFYLCAWRTGYEQYFGPGTRLTVT.

The gene calls are TRBV28 and TRBJ1-1; D not certain. Between the trimmed V and J ends, which lost 3 bases and 1 base, there was a span of 12 bases. This CDR3 contains 15 residues. Germline values: CDR1 MDHEN, CDR2 SYDVKM. The CDR3 region is CASSLEGGSNTEAFF. Here the CDR3 DNA reads TGTGCCAGCAGTTTGGAGGGAGGTTCGAACACTGAAGCTTTCTTT.

This clone came up a few times. The chain links TRBV28 to TRBJ2-3; D gene unclear. V was trimmed by 4 bases and J by 0 bases, leaving 14 bases between them. CDR1 is MDHEN, CDR2 SYDVKM, per germline. This CDR3 is built from 16 residues. CDR3 sequence reads: CASSSLSRLSTDTQYF. The CDR3 bases are TGTGCCAGCAGTTCCTTGTCGCGACTTAGCACAGATACGCAGTATTTT.

In this sample, this clone turned up once. V is TRBV7-3 and J is TRBJ2-1; 8 bases fit TRBD2. The CDR3 loop spans 14 amino acids. V was clipped by 5 bases and J by 9 bases; unmatched bases: 9. Germline loops: CDR1 SGHTA, CDR2 FQGTGA. CDR3 DNA sequence: TGTGCCAGCAGCGTGGGACTAGATAATGGTGAGCAGTTCTTC. Translation: CASSVGLDNGEQFF.

The chain links TRBV19 to TRBJ1-2, with unresolved D. Trimming took off 6 bases at V and 1 base at J, with 12 bases between the two ends. This CDR3 has 14 amino acids. Germline CDR1 LNHDA, CDR2 SQIVND (reference sequence). In DNA form, the CDR3 reads TGTGCCAGTAGCGTAGGACGGGATAACTATGGCTACACCTTC. Translated, it gives CASSVGRDNYGYTF.

The rearrangement uses TRBV5-1 and TRBJ2-7, with D unresolved. Germline loops: CDR1 SGHRS, CDR2 YFSETQ. The CDR3 has 14 amino acids. Trimming pared 0 bases from V and 5 bases from J, leaving 12 bases between. CDR3 sequence reads: CASSLGVTTNEQYF. The CDR3 DNA follows: TGCGCCAGCAGCTTGGGGGTAACTACTAACGAGCAGTACTTC.

The chain recombines TRBV11-1 with TRBJ1-2; 7 nucleotides match TRBD1. This CDR3 has 13 amino acids. V gave up 2 bases and J gave up 6 bases; unmatched junction bases: 3. CDR1 is SGHAT, CDR2 FQDESV, per germline (reference sequence). The CDR3 protein is CASSLNRGNGYTF. CDR3 nucleotides: TGTGCCAGCAGCTTAAACAGGGGAAATGGCTACACCTTC.

This chain joins TRBV5-1 and TRBJ2-7; 11 bases agree with TRBD2. Germline assignment: CDR1 SGHRS and CDR2 YFSETQ. V lost 4 bases and J lost 5; bases outside the gene matches: 11. The CDR3 consists of 16 residues. The CDR3 sequence is CASSIVAGGPQDEQYF. The CDR3 DNA is TGCGCCAGCAGCATTGTAGCGGGAGGGCCACAGGACGAGCAGTACTTC.

A few counts support this clone. The CDR3 coding sequence is TGTGCCAGCAGTTTAACAGGAGCCTACGAGCAGTACTTC. Translated: CASSLTGAYEQYF. This chain joins TRBV6-5 and TRBJ2-7, with D possibly matching TRBD1 (5 bases). Trimming cost V 4 bases and J 2 bases, with 9 bases left between them. The CDR3 runs 13 residues. Germline values: CDR1 MNHEY, CDR2 SVGAGI.